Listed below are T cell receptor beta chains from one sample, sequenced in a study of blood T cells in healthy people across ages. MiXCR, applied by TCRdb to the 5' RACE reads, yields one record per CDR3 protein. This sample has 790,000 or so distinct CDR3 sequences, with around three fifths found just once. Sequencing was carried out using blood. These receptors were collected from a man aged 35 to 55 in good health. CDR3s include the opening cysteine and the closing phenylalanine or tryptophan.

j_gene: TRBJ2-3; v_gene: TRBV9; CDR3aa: CASSASGISDTQYF
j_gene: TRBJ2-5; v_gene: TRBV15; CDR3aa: CATSNRDSDHQETQYF
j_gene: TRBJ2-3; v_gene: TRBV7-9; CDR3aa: CAIPRAGDTQYF
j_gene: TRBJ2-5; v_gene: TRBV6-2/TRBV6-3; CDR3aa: CASSYGPGLADQETQYF
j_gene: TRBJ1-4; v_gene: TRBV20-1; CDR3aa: CSARDQNAGQDEKLFF
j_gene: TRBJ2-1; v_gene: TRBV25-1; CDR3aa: CASNGPSRHNEQFF
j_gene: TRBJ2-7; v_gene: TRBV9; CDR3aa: CASSVGEEQSYEQYF
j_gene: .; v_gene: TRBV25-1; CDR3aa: CASSVPTGGAGETQYF
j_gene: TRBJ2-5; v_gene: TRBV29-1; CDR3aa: CSVGLGEETQYF
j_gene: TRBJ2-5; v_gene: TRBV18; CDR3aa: CASSPGGQGMETQYF
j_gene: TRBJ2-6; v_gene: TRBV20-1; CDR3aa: CSARDPKGSLSGANVLTF
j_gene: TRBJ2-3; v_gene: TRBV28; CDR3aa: CASTPSGAGSELDTQYF
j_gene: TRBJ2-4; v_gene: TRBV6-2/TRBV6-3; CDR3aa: CASSYLQEQYF
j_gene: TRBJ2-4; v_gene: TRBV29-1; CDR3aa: CSVSWEEEQYF
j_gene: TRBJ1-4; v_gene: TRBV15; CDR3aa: CAASRQTFGTANEKLFF
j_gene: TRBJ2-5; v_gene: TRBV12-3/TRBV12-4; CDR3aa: CASSLSGRWTGYGHSFQETQYF
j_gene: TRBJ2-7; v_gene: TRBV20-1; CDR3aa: CSTSQSYEQYF
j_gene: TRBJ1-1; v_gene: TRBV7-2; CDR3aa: CASSSQTAENTEAFF
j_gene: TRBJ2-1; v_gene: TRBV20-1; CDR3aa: CSASTAISGVKNYNEQFF
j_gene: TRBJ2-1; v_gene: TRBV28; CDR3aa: CASSLNSPEQFF
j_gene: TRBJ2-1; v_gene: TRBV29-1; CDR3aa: CSAPTNNEQFF
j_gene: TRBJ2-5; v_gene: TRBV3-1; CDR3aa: CASSQGDRGETQYF